The clone carrying this T cell receptor (beta chain) has at least ten counts. These data belong to a study of CD8 T cells in ankylosing spondylitis. The V end lost 4 bases, the J end lost 2 bases, and 9 bases lay between the germline ends. The CDR3 is made up of 13 amino acids. Germline loops: CDR1 MGHDK, CDR2 SYGVNS. TCRdb re-analysed the 5' RACE reads in MiXCR, keeping a single row per CDR3 protein. The table lists about 250,000 distinct CDR3 sequences, 10% of them singletons. Sequenced material: blood, either unsorted or a sorted T cell fraction (not recorded which). The clonotype comes from a male donor with ankylosing spondylitis or in good health (not recorded which). This chain uses TRBV25-1 with TRBJ2-7; TRBD1 might be the D (5 bases). The CDR3 DNA sequence: TGTGCCAGCAGTGGGGGCCTGGCCTACGAGCAGTACTTC. The encoded protein is CASSGGLAYEQYF.